The T cell receptor beta chain described here comes from a study of blood T cell repertoires in COVID-19. Original processing methods: How many nucleated cells were present was estimated from reference gene primer amplification. This table comes from immunoSEQ multiplex PCR, and its TCRdb copy is limited to in-frame clones, with some not included. V, J and clone size were drawn from that table, and D and trimming were deduced from the DNA. The sample has over 250,000 clones, 80% to 85% seen once; the top ten hold roughly 4.7%. V lost 3 bases, J lost 2 bases, and 3 bases stayed unmatched. Germline CDR1 reads SGHTA; CDR2 reads FQGNSA. The CDR3 is 14 residues long. The study drew participants aged about 18 to 95 years from 20 to 30 US areas. Up to 2 weeks before entering the study, exposed participants had met a COVID-19 case.

Material for sequencing was PBMCs or T cells enriched from blood (not recorded which). V gene TRBV7-2 combines with J gene TRBJ1-1; 7 nucleotides line up with TRBD1. This TCR was recovered from a man in his forties who had been exposed to COVID-19. As DNA, the CDR3 is TGTGCCAGCAGCTTCCGGGACAGAAACACTGAAGCTTTCTTT. The encoded protein is CASSFRDRNTEAFF.